A selection of T cell receptor beta chains follows, all from one sample in a study of blood T cell repertoires in COVID-19. The assay was immunoSEQ multiplex PCR, and TCRdb's table has in-frame clones only and misses some. The sample has roughly 290,000 clones, roughly 84% seen once; the top ten hold about 0.9%. The sample was peripheral blood. All receptors come from a human donor with COVID-19, enrolled during active disease. The donor label of this sample is uncertain. Each CDR3 is given with its conserved first and last residue. Fields, in order: J gene, V gene, D gene, clone size, CDR3 DNA, CDR3 protein. D genes are given only for firm matches. Where a row states a size, it is once, few, many or the class of an expanded clone; other rows omit it.

TRBJ2-3 TRBV18 - few TGTGCCAGCTCACCATTCCAGGGGAACACAGATACGCAGTATTTT CASSPFQGNTDTQYF
TRBJ2-1 TRBV28 TRBD2 - TGTGCCAGCAGCCCCGTAGCGGGAGGGGACAATGAGCAGTTCTTC CASSPVAGGDNEQFF
TRBJ2-7 TRBV9 - once TGTGCCAGCAGCCCCCGGCAGGGAATCTACGAGCAGTACTTC CASSPRQGIYEQYF
TRBJ2-2 TRBV9 - - TGTGCCAGCAGCGTAGTGGCAGGCCCGAACACCGGGGAGCTGTTTTTT CASSVVAGPNTGELFF
TRBJ2-2 TRBV19 - - TGTGCCAGTAGTATAGATGGCGTCAGGGACACCGGGGAGCTGTTTTTT CASSIDGVRDTGELFF
TRBJ2-2 TRBV4-3 TRBD2 - TGCGCCAGCAGCCAAGAACGGGCGGGAGGGAACACCGGGGAGCTGTTTTTT CASSQERAGGNTGELFF
TRBJ1-2 TRBV14 - - TGTGCCAGCAGCCAAGGCAGGAACTATGGCTACACCTTC CASSQGRNYGYTF
TRBJ2-7 TRBV6-1 TRBD1 few TGTGCCAGCAGTGAATTAGGGACAGGGATCTACGAGCAGTACTTC CASSELGTGIYEQYF
TRBJ1-2 TRBV6-5 - - TGTGCCACTAGACGTGGGGGGGGAGGCTACACCTTC CATRRGGGGYTF
TRBJ2-3 TRBV9 - few TGTGCCAGCAGCCAGGAGGGGTCTAGCACAGATACGCAGTATTTT CASSQEGSSTDTQYF
TRBJ1-5 TRBV5-5 TRBD1 - TGTGCCAGCAGCTGGACAGGGGACTCCTTAGGTCAGCCCCAGCATTTT CASSWTGDSLGQPQHF
TRBJ2-7 TRBV5-5 TRBD1 - TGTGCCAGCAGCTTTGGACAGGGGGCGGTATACGAGCAGTACTTC CASSFGQGAVYEQYF
TRBJ2-7 TRBV7-9 TRBD1 once TGTGCCAGCATCAACTCGGACAGGGGGGGGCCCTACGAGCAGTACTTC CASINSDRGGPYEQYF